A selection of T cell receptor beta chains follows, all from one sample in a study of OX40 agonist ivuxolimab in advanced cancers. Libraries were prepared by immunoSEQ multiplex PCR; TCRdb keeps only in-frame clonotypes and omits some of them. The sample holds about 70,000 clones; 70% to 90% are singletons and the top ten take around 2.3%. The source material was CD4+ or CD8+ T cells sorted from blood, sampled in a trial of the OX40 agonist ivuxolimab. All receptors derive from an adult with an advanced solid tumor such as melanoma, head and neck, liver or kidney cancer. Each CDR3 is given with its conserved first and last residue. The D gene is left open where the match is weak. Size values are once, few and many counts, or a class for expanded clones, and some rows have none.

CDR3: CASSILKSNQPQHF
DNA: TGTGCCAGTAGTATATTGAAAAGCAATCAGCCCCAGCATTTT
V: TRBV19
D: .
size: .
J: TRBJ1-5

CDR3: CASSFRGSSYNEQFF
DNA: TGTGCCAGCAGCTTCAGGGGAAGCTCCTACAATGAGCAGTTCTTC
V: TRBV11-1
D: .
size: .
J: TRBJ2-1

CDR3: CATRRTGVPLEQYF
DNA: TGTGCCACCAGGAGGACAGGGGTCCCCCTAGAGCAGTACTTC
V: TRBV6-6
D: TRBD1
size: .
J: TRBJ2-7

CDR3: CASSVELAGPYEQYF
DNA: TGTGCCAGCAGCGTAGAACTAGCGGGGCCCTACGAGCAGTACTTC
V: TRBV9
D: TRBD2
size: .
J: TRBJ2-7

CDR3: CASSLSSGNTIYF
DNA: TGTGCCAGCAGTCTGAGCTCTGGAAACACCATATATTTT
V: TRBV27
D: .
size: .
J: TRBJ1-3

CDR3: CASSLVLTDTQYF
DNA: TGTGCCAGCAGCTTAGTTCTCACAGATACGCAGTATTTT
V: TRBV7-2
D: .
size: .
J: TRBJ2-3

CDR3: CASRPTGWPPQKAFF
DNA: TGTGCCAGCAGACCTACAGGTTGGCCACCCCAGAAAGCTTTCTTT
V: TRBV7-2
D: .
size: .
J: TRBJ1-1

CDR3: CSVWRGADTQYF
DNA: TGCAGCGTGTGGAGGGGTGCAGATACGCAGTATTTT
V: TRBV29-1
D: .
size: .
J: TRBJ2-3

CDR3: CSAKGLAGSQETQYF
DNA: TGCAGCGCTAAGGGACTAGCGGGGAGCCAAGAGACCCAGTACTTC
V: TRBV29-1
D: TRBD2
size: .
J: TRBJ2-5

CDR3: CASRGTGLGTDTQYF
DNA: TGTGCCAGTCGAGGGACCGGGCTTGGCACAGATACGCAGTATTTT
V: TRBV5-8
D: .
size: .
J: TRBJ2-3

CDR3: CASSLSGSTGELFF
DNA: TGTGCCAGCAGTCTCAGCGGGTCCACCGGGGAGCTGTTTTTT
V: TRBV27
D: .
size: .
J: TRBJ2-2

CDR3: CASSLQGQGGFF
DNA: TGTGCCAGCAGCTTACAAGGGCAAGGGGGGTTCTTC
V: TRBV6-6
D: .
size: .
J: TRBJ2-1

CDR3: CASSQDRKAGGNEQFF
DNA: TGCGCCAGCAGCCAAGATAGAAAAGCGGGAGGCAATGAGCAGTTCTTC
V: TRBV4-1
D: TRBD2
size: few
J: TRBJ2-1

CDR3: CASSLRGRSSYEQYF
DNA: TGTGCCAGCAGCTTGAGGGGGCGGAGCTCCTACGAGCAGTACTTC
V: TRBV5-8
D: TRBD1
size: once
J: TRBJ2-7

CDR3: CASSWGQGVSDTQYF
DNA: TGTGCCAGCAGCTGGGGACAGGGGGTTTCAGATACGCAGTATTTT
V: TRBV5-5
D: TRBD1
size: .
J: TRBJ2-3

CDR3: CASSQNIQYF
DNA: TGTGCCAGCAGCCAAAACATTCAGTACTTC
V: TRBV7-2
D: .
size: .
J: TRBJ2-4

CDR3: CASSSGQGAPDTQYF
DNA: TGTGCCAGCAGCTCGGGACAGGGGGCGCCGGATACGCAGTATTTT
V: TRBV11-1
D: TRBD1
size: .
J: TRBJ2-3

CDR3: CASSPPVADTQYF
DNA: TGTGCCAGCTCACCACCAGTTGCAGATACGCAGTATTTT
V: TRBV18
D: .
size: .
J: TRBJ2-3

CDR3: CASTGGGETQYF
DNA: TGTGCCAGCACGGGGGGAGGGGAGACCCAGTACTTC
V: TRBV7-2
D: TRBD2
size: few
J: TRBJ2-5

CDR3: CASSQTGKGEKLFF
DNA: TGTGCCAGCAGTCAGACAGGAAAAGGGGAAAAACTGTTTTTT
V: TRBV6-5
D: .
size: .
J: TRBJ1-4